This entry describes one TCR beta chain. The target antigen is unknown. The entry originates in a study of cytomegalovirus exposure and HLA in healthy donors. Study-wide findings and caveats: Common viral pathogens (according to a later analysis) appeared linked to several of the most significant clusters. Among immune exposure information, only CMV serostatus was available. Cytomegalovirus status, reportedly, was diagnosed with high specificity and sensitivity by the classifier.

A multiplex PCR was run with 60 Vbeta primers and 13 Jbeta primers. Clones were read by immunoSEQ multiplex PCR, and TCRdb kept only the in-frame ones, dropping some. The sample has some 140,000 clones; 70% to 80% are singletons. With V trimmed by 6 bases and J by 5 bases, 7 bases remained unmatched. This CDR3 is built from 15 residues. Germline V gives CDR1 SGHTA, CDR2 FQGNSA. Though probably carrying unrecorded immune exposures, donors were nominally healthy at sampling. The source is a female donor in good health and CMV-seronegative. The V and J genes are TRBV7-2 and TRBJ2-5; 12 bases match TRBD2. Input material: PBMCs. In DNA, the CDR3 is TGTGCCAGCAGTTCCGGGACTAGCGGGTGGGAGACCCAGTACTTC. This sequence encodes CASSSGTSGWETQYF.